The 7 T cell receptor beta chains below all came from one sample that was sequenced in a study of OX40 agonist ivuxolimab in advanced cancers. Generated by immunoSEQ multiplex PCR, the TCRdb table keeps only in-frame clones and is missing some. The table shows about 15,000 clones, with just over 70% occurring only once. The specimen was CD4+ or CD8+ T cells sorted from blood, collected in a trial of the OX40 agonist ivuxolimab. These receptors were taken from an adult with an advanced solid tumor such as melanoma, head and neck, liver or kidney cancer.

In nucleotides, the CDR3 is TGTGCCAGCAGTCCCGCGCGGGGATTCGGCACTGAAGCTTTCTTT. Amino acid sequence: CASSPARGFGTEAFF. The rearrangement links TRBV5-6 to TRBJ1-1; D is uncertain. V was pared by 5 bases and J by 4 bases, with 18 bases between. The CDR3 runs 15 residues. Germline assignment: CDR1 SGHDT and CDR2 YYEEEE.

The genes are TRBV11-1 and TRBJ2-7; maybe TRBD2 (5 bases). CDR1 is SGHAT and CDR2 is FQDESV in the germline V gene (reference sequence). This CDR3 is 12 amino acids long. V lost 2 bases and J 7 bases, leaving 9 bases between the germline ends. Here the CDR3 DNA reads TGTGCCAGCAGCTTAATCGGGAAGGAGCAGTACTTC. This sequence encodes CASSLIGKEQYF.

The chain couples TRBV13 to TRBJ2-6, with 8 bases fitting TRBD2. This CDR3 spans 16 amino acids. V lost 5 bases to trimming and J lost 0 bases; unmatched junction nucleotides: 3. The V gene's germline CDR1 is PRHDT and CDR2 FYEKMQ (reference sequence). The CDR3 nucleotides read TGTGCCAGCAGCAACCGGGGGGGCTCTGGGGCCAACGTCCTGACTTTC. The encoded protein is CASSNRGGSGANVLTF. Filled out from reference TRBV13 and TRBJ2-6, the complete variable domain reads AAGVIQSPRHLIKEKRETATLKCYPIPRHDTVYWYQQGPGQDPQFLISFYEKMQSDKGSIPDRFSAQQFSDYHSELNMSSLELGDSALYFCASSNRGGSGANVLTFGAGSRLTVL.

This chain joins TRBV29-1 and TRBJ2-1; 8 bases are shared with TRBD2. The CDR3 is made up of 13 amino acids. Unmatched junction bases numbered 7, after V lost 4 bases and J lost 8 bases. Germline V gene sequence: CDR1 SQVTM, CDR2 ANQGSEA. The chain's CDR3 is CSVGAGDVYEQFF. The CDR3 nucleotides read TGCAGCGTTGGAGCGGGAGATGTGTATGAGCAGTTCTTC.

In this sample, this clone turned up a few times. The chain couples TRBV19 to TRBJ2-3, with D uncertain. Between the trimmed V and J ends, which lost 8 bases and 5 bases, there was a span of 17 bases. Germline assignment: CDR1 LNHDA and CDR2 SQIVND (reference sequence). The CDR3 is 14 amino acids. The CDR3, as DNA: TGTGCCAGTGGGGTCGACTCATTTCAAGATACGCAGTATTTT. Translated: CASGVDSFQDTQYF.

The gene calls are TRBV7-9 and TRBJ2-7; D may be TRBD2 (5 bases). Trimming pared 1 base from V and 5 bases from J, leaving 9 bases between. The CDR3 consists of 13 residues. CDR1 and CDR2 from the germline V gene are SEHNR and FQNEAQ (reference sequence). CDR3 protein: CASSLGLANEQYF. CDR3 DNA sequence: TGTGCCAGCAGCTTAGGGCTAGCCAACGAGCAGTACTTC.

The chain joins TRBV7-6 to TRBJ2-5; D may be TRBD1 (5 bases). Germline CDR1 is SGHVS and CDR2 is FNYEAQ. V was shortened by 5 bases and J by 5 bases, with 9 bases between the two germline ends. The length of the CDR3 is 12 residues. CDR3 DNA: TGTGCCAGCAGCCCAGGGTCGGAGACCCAGTACTTC. This translates into CASSPGSETQYF. Together with reference TRBV7-6 and TRBJ2-5, the CDR3 gives the full variable domain: GAGVSQSPRYKVTKRGQDVALRCDPISGHVSLYWYRQALGQGPEFLTYFNYEAQQDKSGLPNDRFSAERPEGSISTLTIQRTEQRDSAMYRCASSPGSETQYFGPGTRLLVL.